The 19 T cell receptor beta chains in this list originate from one sample, sequenced in a study of CD8 T cells in Susac syndrome. RNA amounts of 0.5 to 1 ug underwent reverse transcription with random hexamers. TCRdb recomputed calls from the immunoSEQ multiplex PCR reads with MiXCR, one row per CDR3 protein. The table records 140,000 or so distinct CDR3 sequences, approximately 96% of them present only once. What was sequenced was CD4+ T cells from PBMCs. All receptors come from a human donor with multiple sclerosis.

This chain joins TRBV4-2 and TRBJ2-3; D may match TRBD1 or TRBD2 (6 bases each). The CDR3 is 16 residues long. Trimming pared 4 bases from V and 2 bases from J, leaving 16 bases between. CDR1 and CDR2 from the germline V gene are LGHNA and YNFKEQ. This chain's CDR3 is CASSPGAGPPTDTQYF. In nucleotides, the CDR3 is TGTGCCAGCAGCCCGGGGGCAGGCCCTCCCACAGATACGCAGTATTTT.

The chain is built from TRBV4-1 and TRBJ2-5; possibly TRBD2 for D (6 bases). This CDR3 region has 15 residues. Germline CDR1 is MGHRA and CDR2 is YSYEKL. V gave up 1 base and J gave up 1 base, with 10 bases separating them. CDR3 nucleotide sequence: TGCGCCAGCAGCCAAGGGGAGGTATCCCAAGAGACCCAGTACTTC. Translating it yields CASSQGEVSQETQYF.

The genes are TRBV6-6 and TRBJ2-7; D gene ambiguous. CDR3 length: 12 residues. V lost 2 bases and J 6 bases, leaving 8 bases between the germline ends. Germline CDR1 is MNHNY and CDR2 is SVGAGI (reference sequence). The CDR3 here is CASSYPGGEQYF. CDR3 nucleotides: TGTGCCAGCAGTTACCCGGGTGGCGAGCAGTACTTC.

The chain carries TRBV28 and TRBJ1-5; no definite D call. This CDR3 has 14 residues. V dropped 5 bases and J dropped 1 base, with 9 bases sitting between them. Germline V CDR1 and CDR2: MDHEN, SYDVKM. CDR3 coding DNA: TGTGCCAGCAGTACCGGTAGGAGCAATCAGCCCCAGCATTTT. This sequence encodes CASSTGRSNQPQHF.

V is TRBV20-1 and J is TRBJ2-3; TRBD2 is a possible D gene (5 bases). Germline values: CDR1 DFQATT, CDR2 SNEGSKA (reference sequence). V lost 4 bases to trimming and J lost 5 bases, with 10 bases between them. This CDR3 region has 12 residues. CDR3 sequence: CSATRGRDTQYF. CDR3 bases: TGCAGTGCTACCCGGGGAAGAGATACGCAGTATTTT.

The chain is built from TRBV12-3 or TRBV12-4 and TRBJ1-1, with unresolved D. V lost 3 bases to trimming and J lost 4 bases, with 9 bases between them. CDR3 length equals 13 residues. The CDR3 sequence: CASSLKAGTEAFF. CDR3 bases: TGTGCCAGCAGTTTGAAAGCCGGCACTGAAGCTTTCTTT.

The chain couples TRBV2 to TRBJ2-5; D unresolved. Trimming took 6 bases from V and 2 from J, leaving 7 bases between them. Germline V gene sequence: CDR1 SNHLY, CDR2 FYNNEI. There are 12 residues in the CDR3. The CDR3 region is CASSKNQETQYF. CDR3 bases: TGTGCCAGCAGCAAGAATCAAGAGACCCAGTACTTC.

The chain couples TRBV15 to TRBJ1-5; D is unresolved. V lost 0 bases and J 2 bases, leaving 5 bases between the germline ends. Germline CDR1 reads LNHNV; CDR2 reads YYDKDF (reference sequence). The CDR3 is made up of 14 amino acids. CDR3 region: CATSRDWGNQPQHF. CDR3 DNA sequence: TGTGCCACCAGCAGAGATTGGGGCAATCAGCCCCAGCATTTT.

The V gene is TRBV3-1, the J gene TRBJ2-7, with 11 nucleotides matching TRBD2. The germline gives CDR1 LGHDT, CDR2 YNNKEL (reference sequence). J gave up 1 base and V 5 bases, and 4 bases lay outside the gene matches. The CDR3 runs to 15 residues. The CDR3 region is CASSSGLAVSYEQYF. CDR3 DNA sequence: TGTGCCAGCAGCTCGGGACTAGCGGTTTCCTACGAGCAGTACTTC.

This chain connects TRBV19 to TRBJ2-1, with TRBD2 as a possible D gene (5 bases). The CDR3 contains 16 residues. V lost 0 bases to trimming and J lost 2 bases, with 11 bases between them. From germline, CDR1 is LNHDA and CDR2 SQIVND (reference sequence). CDR3 in amino acids: CASSIEPGVAYNEQFF. In DNA, the CDR3 is TGTGCCAGTAGTATAGAGCCCGGGGTCGCCTACAATGAGCAGTTCTTC.

This rearrangement joins TRBV20-1 to TRBJ2-4; TRBD1 might be the D (6 bases). This CDR3 comprises 14 residues. The V gene lost 0 bases and the J gene lost 8 bases, with 14 bases spanning the gap. Germline V gives CDR1 DFQATT, CDR2 SNEGSKA (reference sequence). The CDR3 spells CSAREAGVGDIQYF. The CDR3 nucleotides are TGCAGTGCTAGAGAAGCAGGGGTTGGGGACATTCAGTACTTC.

This chain joins TRBV20-1 and TRBJ1-5; 8 nucleotides match TRBD1. This CDR3 contains 13 residues. Germline-derived CDR1 and CDR2 are DFQATT and SNEGSKA (reference sequence). J gave up 7 bases and V 6 bases, and 8 bases lay outside the gene matches. The CDR3: CSAMDRVGQPQHF. CDR3 nucleotides: TGCAGTGCAATGGACAGGGTGGGGCAGCCCCAGCATTTT.

The CDR3 spells CSASPMSGSTDTQYF. DNA of the CDR3: TGCAGTGCTTCCCCGATGAGCGGGAGCACAGATACGCAGTATTTT. This rearrangement joins TRBV20-1 to TRBJ2-3, with D perhaps TRBD2 (6 bases). Looked up from germline, CDR1 is DFQATT and CDR2 is SNEGSKA (reference sequence). The V end lost 5 bases, the J end lost 0 bases, and 15 bases lay between the germline ends. This CDR3 comprises 15 residues.

V is TRBV20-1 and J is TRBJ1-5; D may be TRBD1 (6 bases). V was shortened by 2 bases and J by 2 bases, with 16 bases between the two germline ends. Germline V gives CDR1 DFQATT, CDR2 SNEGSKA (reference sequence). The CDR3 extends over 16 amino acids. The CDR3 nucleotides are TGCAGTGCTAGATCTCCCAAGGGGGGGGGCAATCAGCCCCAGCATTTT. Protein: CSARSPKGGGNQPQHF.

This clonotype has more than one count but fewer than ten. The gene calls are TRBV30 and TRBJ2-7; 9 bases match TRBD2. Germline CDR1 and CDR2: GTSNPN and SVGIG (reference sequence). V was pared by 0 bases and J by 1 base, with 1 base of the junction left unmatched. The CDR3 runs 14 residues. The CDR3 loop reads CAWSVAGGSYEQYF. The CDR3 coding sequence is TGTGCCTGGAGTGTAGCGGGGGGTTCCTACGAGCAGTACTTC.

The V gene is TRBV20-1, the J gene TRBJ2-4, with TRBD2 identical over 7 bases. This CDR3 region has 15 residues. Germline trimming cut 4 bases from V and 6 bases from J; bases unmatched to any gene: 12. The germline gives CDR1 DFQATT, CDR2 SNEGSKA (reference sequence). In DNA form, the CDR3 reads TGCAGTGCTACAGTTTGGCGGGAGACGAGAAACATTCAGTACTTC. Protein product: CSATVWRETRNIQYF.

CDR3 region: CASSQGGFSYGYTF. The CDR3, as DNA: TGCGCCAGCAGCCAGGGAGGATTTTCCTATGGCTACACCTTC. This chain links TRBV5-1 with TRBJ1-2, with D perhaps matching TRBD1 (5 bases). V was clipped by 4 bases and J by 4 bases, with 14 bases between them. CDR3 length: 14 residues. The germline V gene has CDR1 SGHRS and CDR2 YFSETQ.

The rearrangement links TRBV29-1 to TRBJ2-6, with D maybe TRBD1 (5 bases). Between the trimmed V and J ends, which lost 4 bases and 3 bases, there was a span of 10 bases. The length of the CDR3 is 14 residues. Germline V gene lookup returns CDR1 SQVTM and CDR2 ANQGSEA. The CDR3 DNA reads as TGCAGCGTTGTGTCAGGGCGTGGGGCCAACGTCCTGACTTTC. It is translated as CSVVSGRGANVLTF.

The rearrangement uses TRBV30 and TRBJ1-5; 7 bases are a match to TRBD1. This CDR3 contains 13 residues. Germline V CDR1 and CDR2: GTSNPN, SVGIG (reference sequence). V trimming: 0 bases; J trimming: 7 bases; junction bases outside the gene matches: 3. The CDR3 sequence is CAWSVGGGQPQHF. The CDR3 DNA reads TGTGCCTGGAGTGTAGGGGGCGGGCAGCCCCAGCATTTT.